This T cell receptor beta chain was profiled in a study of human thymus T cells. The sample holds one count of this clone. Repertoires were generated with immunoSEQ multiplex PCR, while TCRdb's copy carries only in-frame clones and drops some. The sample includes 45,000 to 75,000 clones, 94% of them seen just once. Germline assignment: CDR1 SNHLY and CDR2 FYNNEI. V trimming: 8 bases; J trimming: 8 bases; junction bases outside the gene matches: 9. CDR3 size: 13 residues. Healthy Finnish infants having corrective surgery for congenital heart defects served as donors. No fixed cell number was used; all available blood leukocytes supplied DNA.

This chain links TRBV2 with TRBJ1-2; TRBD1 matches 9 bases. The clonotype originates from a boy less than two years old with a congenital heart defect but otherwise immunologically healthy. The sample was blood. CDR3 coding DNA: TGTGCCAGCGGTGGTACAGGGGGCGTAGGCTACACCTTC. Encoded protein: CASGGTGGVGYTF. The variable domain in full, with the rest retrieved from reference TRBV2 and TRBJ1-2, is EPEVTQTPSHQVTQMGQEVILRCVPISNHLYFYWYRQILGQKVEFLVSFYNNEISEKSEIFDDQFSVERPDGSNFTLKIRSTKLEDSAMYFCASGGTGGVGYTFGSGTRLTVV.